This T cell receptor (beta chain) was retrieved from a study of T cells in tumors after PD-1 blockade. Study context: Treatment was either pembrolizumab 200 mg every 3 weeks or cemiplimab 350 mg every 2 weeks. A subset received ongoing vismodegib 150 mg daily alongside anti-PD-1 therapy.

V was clipped by 5 bases and J by 2 bases, with 9 bases between them. This CDR3 is built from 13 residues. Germline CDR1 reads MNHEY; CDR2 reads SVGAGI. Produced via immunoSEQ multiplex PCR; TCRdb's table is partial and in-frame only. The sample lists fewer than 35,000 clones; about 77% were seen once. A remark on this clone: Its antigen is undetermined.

Genomic DNA template from tumor biopsies or peripheral blood, 616 ng to 6,004 ng input. Study findings and constraints: Blood contained 40% to 50% of the tumor's TCR clonotypes.

The sequencing here drew on PBMCs, taken before anti-PD-1 treatment. This receptor was identified in a human donor with basal cell carcinoma. The V gene is TRBV6-5, the J gene TRBJ2-5; no definite D call. CDR3 sequence reads: CASSPLAQETQYF. The CDR3 coding sequence is TGTGCCAGCAGTCCCCTGGCGCAAGAGACCCAGTACTTC.